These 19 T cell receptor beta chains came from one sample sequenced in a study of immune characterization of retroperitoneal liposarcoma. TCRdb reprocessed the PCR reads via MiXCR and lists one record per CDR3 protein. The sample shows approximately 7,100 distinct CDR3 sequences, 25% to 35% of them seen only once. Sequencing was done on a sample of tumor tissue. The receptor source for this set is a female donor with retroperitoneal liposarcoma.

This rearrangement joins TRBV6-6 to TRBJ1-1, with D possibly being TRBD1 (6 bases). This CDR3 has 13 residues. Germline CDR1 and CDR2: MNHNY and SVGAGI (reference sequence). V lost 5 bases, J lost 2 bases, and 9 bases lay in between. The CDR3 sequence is CASSKGENTEAFF. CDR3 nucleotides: TGTGCCAGCAGTAAGGGGGAAAACACTGAAGCTTTCTTT.

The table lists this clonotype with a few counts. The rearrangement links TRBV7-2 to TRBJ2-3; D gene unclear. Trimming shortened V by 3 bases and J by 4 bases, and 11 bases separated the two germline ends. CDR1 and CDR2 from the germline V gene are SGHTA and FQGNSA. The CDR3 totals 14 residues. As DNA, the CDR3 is TGTGCCAGCAGCTTGCTCTCAGGCGCAGATACGCAGTATTTT. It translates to CASSLLSGADTQYF.

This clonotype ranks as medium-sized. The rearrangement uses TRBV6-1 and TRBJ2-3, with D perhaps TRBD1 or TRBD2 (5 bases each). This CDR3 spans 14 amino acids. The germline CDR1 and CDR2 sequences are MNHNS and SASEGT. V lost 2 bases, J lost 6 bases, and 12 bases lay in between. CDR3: CASSESSGPDTQYF. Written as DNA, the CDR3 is TGTGCCAGCAGTGAATCGTCGGGGCCGGATACGCAGTATTTT.

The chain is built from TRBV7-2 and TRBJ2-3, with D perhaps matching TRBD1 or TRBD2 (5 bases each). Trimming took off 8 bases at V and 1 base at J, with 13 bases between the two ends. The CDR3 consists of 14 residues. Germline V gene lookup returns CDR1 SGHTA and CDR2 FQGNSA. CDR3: CASAWRGGTDTQYF. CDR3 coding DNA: TGTGCCAGCGCTTGGAGAGGGGGCACAGATACGCAGTATTTT.

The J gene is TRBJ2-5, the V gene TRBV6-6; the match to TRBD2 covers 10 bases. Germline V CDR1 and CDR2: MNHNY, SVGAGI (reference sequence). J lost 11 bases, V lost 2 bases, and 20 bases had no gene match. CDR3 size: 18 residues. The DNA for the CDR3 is TGTGCCAGCAGTTACCCCTCTAGCGGGAGTACGGGGGCCAATGAGCAGTACTTC. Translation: CASSYPSSGSTGANEQYF.

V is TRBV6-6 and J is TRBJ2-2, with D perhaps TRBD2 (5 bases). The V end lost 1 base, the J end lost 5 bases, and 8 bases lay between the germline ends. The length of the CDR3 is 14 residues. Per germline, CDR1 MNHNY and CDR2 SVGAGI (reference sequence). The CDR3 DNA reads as TGTGCCAGCAGTTACTATCGGGGAACCGGGGAGCTGTTTTTT. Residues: CASSYYRGTGELFF.

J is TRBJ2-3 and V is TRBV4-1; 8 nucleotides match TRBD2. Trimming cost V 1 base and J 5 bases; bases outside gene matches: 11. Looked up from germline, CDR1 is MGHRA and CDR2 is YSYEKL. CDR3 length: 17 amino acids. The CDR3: CASSQGTSPGPRDTQYF. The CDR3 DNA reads TGCGCCAGCAGCCAAGGGACTAGCCCGGGTCCGCGAGATACGCAGTATTTT.

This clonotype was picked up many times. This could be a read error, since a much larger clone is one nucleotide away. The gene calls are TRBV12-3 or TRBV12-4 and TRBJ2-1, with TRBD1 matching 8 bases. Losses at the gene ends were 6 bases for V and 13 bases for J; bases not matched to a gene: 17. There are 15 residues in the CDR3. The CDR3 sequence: CASSPGTGREETQFF. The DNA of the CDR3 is TGTGCCAGCAGCCCCGGGACAGGACGGGAAGAGACCCAGTTCTTC.

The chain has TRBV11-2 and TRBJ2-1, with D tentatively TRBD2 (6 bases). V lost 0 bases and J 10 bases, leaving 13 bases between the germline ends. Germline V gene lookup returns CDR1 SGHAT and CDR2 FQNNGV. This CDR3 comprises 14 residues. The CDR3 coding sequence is TGTGCCAGCAGCTTAGATCGGGAGTGGGGCGAGCAGTTCTTC. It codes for CASSLDREWGEQFF.

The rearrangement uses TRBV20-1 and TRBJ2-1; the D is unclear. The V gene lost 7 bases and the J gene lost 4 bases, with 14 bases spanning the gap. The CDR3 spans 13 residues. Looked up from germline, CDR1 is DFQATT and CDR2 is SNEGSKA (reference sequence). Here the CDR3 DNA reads TGCAGTGTTCAGAGGCCCCCTTACAATGAGCAGTTCTTC. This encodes CSVQRPPYNEQFF.

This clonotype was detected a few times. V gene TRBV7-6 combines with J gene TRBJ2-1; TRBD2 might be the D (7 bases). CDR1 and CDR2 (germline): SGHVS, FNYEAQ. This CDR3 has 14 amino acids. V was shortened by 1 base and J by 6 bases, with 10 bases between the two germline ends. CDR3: CASSLEGGGNEQFF. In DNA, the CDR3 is TGTGCCAGCAGCTTAGAGGGGGGGGGCAATGAGCAGTTCTTC.

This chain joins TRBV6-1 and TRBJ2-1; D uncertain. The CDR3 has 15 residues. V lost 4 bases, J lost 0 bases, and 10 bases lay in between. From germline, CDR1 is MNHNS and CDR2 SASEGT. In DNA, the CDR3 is TGTGCCAGCAGTGGAGGACGGATCTCCTACAATGAGCAGTTCTTC. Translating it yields CASSGGRISYNEQFF.

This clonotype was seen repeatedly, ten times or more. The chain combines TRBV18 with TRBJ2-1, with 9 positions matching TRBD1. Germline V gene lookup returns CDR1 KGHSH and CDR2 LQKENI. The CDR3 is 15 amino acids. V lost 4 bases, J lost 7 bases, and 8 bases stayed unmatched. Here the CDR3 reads CASSRGQGRENEQFF. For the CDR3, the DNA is TGTGCCAGCTCACGCGGACAGGGGCGGGAGAATGAGCAGTTCTTC.

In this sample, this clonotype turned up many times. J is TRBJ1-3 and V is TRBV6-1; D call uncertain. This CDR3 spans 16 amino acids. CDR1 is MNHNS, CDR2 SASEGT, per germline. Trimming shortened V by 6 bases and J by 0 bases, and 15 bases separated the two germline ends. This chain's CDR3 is CASSPSPDSSGNTIYF. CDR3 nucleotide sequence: TGTGCCAGCAGCCCAAGCCCCGATAGCTCTGGAAACACCATATATTTT.

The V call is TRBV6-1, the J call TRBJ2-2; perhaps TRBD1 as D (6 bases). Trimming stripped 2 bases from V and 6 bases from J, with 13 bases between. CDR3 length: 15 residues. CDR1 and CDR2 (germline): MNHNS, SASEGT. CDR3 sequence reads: CASSELWGQAGELFF. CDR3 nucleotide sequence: TGTGCCAGCAGTGAATTATGGGGGCAGGCCGGGGAGCTGTTTTTT.

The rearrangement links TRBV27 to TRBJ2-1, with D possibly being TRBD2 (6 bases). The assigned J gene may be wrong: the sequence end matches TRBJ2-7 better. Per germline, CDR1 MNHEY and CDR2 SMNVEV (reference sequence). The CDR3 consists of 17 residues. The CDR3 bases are TGTGCCAGCAGGCGTAGGGGACTCCGGGACGGGGGAGACGAGCAGTACTTC. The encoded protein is CASRRRGLRDGGDEQYF.

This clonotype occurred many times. The DNA of the CDR3 is TGTGCCAGCAGCACCCTTCCCGGGACTGTCCAAGAGACCCAGTACTTC. This translates into CASSTLPGTVQETQYF. The J gene is TRBJ2-5, the V gene TRBV7-2, with D tentatively TRBD2 (6 bases). The V gene's germline CDR1 is SGHTA and CDR2 FQGNSA. Trimming took off 5 bases at V and 1 base at J, with 17 bases between the two ends. There are 16 residues in the CDR3.

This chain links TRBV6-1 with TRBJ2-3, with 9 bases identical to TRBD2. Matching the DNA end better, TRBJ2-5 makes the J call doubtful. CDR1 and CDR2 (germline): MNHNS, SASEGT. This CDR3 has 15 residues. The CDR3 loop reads CASSEDAGGPETQYF. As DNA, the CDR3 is TGTGCCAGCAGTGAAGACGCGGGAGGGCCAGAGACCCAGTACTTC.

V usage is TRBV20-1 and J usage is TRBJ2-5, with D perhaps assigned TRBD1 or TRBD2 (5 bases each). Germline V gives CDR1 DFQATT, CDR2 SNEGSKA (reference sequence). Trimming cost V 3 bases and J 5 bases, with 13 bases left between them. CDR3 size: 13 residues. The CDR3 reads CSASYLAGETQYF. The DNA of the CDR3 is TGCAGTGCTAGTTACCTAGCAGGGGAGACCCAGTACTTC.